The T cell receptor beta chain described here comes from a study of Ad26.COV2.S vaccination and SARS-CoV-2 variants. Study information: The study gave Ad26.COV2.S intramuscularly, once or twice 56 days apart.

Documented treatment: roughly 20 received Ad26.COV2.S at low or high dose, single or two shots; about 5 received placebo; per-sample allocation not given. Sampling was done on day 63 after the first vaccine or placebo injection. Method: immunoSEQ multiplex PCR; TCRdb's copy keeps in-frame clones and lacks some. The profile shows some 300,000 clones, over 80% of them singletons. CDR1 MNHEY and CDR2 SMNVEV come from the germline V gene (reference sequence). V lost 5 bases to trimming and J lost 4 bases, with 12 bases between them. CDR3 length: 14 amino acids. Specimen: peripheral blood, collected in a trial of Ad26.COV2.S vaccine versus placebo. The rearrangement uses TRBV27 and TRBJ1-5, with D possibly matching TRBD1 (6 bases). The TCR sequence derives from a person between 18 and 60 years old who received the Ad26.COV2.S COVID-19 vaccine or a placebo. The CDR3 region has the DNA TGTGCCAGCAGTCGCCAGGGGAGGAATCAGCCCCAGCATTTT. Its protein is CASSRQGRNQPQHF.